Reported below is one T cell receptor (beta chain). One end of the junction varies from germline; a read error may be responsible. Three rounds of nested PCR, following a modified ARM-PCR protocol, produced the TCRbeta library. TCRdb itself ran the multiplex PCR reads through MiXCR, one entry per CDR3 protein. The table has 71,000 or so distinct CDR3 sequences, 75% to 90% seen once; the top ten hold approximately 12%. The template was RNA from unsorted bulk tissue. The data stem from a study of tumor and adjacent non-tumor tissue in lung cancer. The CDR3 has 15 amino acids. The germline V gene encodes CDR1 SGHRS and CDR2 YFSETQ.

This clonotype originated in a woman aged 50 to 65 with non-small cell lung cancer. The sample consisted of lung tumor tissue. The J gene is TRBJ2-2, the V gene TRBV5-1, with D unclear. Here the CDR3 DNA reads TGCGCCAGCAGATTGGCAGGATCTAACACCCGGGAGCTGTTTTTT. Translation gives CASRLAGSNTRELFF.